Listed below are T cell receptor beta chains from one sample, sequenced in a study of early stage breast cancer tumors. Assay used: immunoSEQ multiplex PCR; TCRdb lists only in-frame clones, some missing. This sample has tens of thousands of clones, with almost 75% found just once. Sequencing was carried out using blood. The source of these receptors is a person in their 40s with breast cancer. Both conserved end residues are part of each CDR3. D genes are given only for firm matches. The size field is filled for only some rows; it gives once, few, many or a size class.

size: NA
J: TRBJ2-2
V: TRBV29-1
D: NA
DNA: TGCAGCGTTCACGGCGGCGCGAACACCGGGGAGCTGTTTTTT
CDR3: CSVHGGANTGELFF

size: NA
J: TRBJ2-2
V: TRBV19
D: NA
DNA: TGTGCCAGTAGTATTCTACGGGCCGGGGAGCTGTTTTTT
CDR3: CASSILRAGELFF

size: NA
J: TRBJ1-4
V: TRBV6-6
D: NA
DNA: TGTGCCAGCAGAGCCGGTATGAATGAAAAACTGTTTTTT
CDR3: CASRAGMNEKLFF

size: NA
J: TRBJ2-3
V: TRBV2
D: NA
DNA: TGTGCCAGCAGTTGGTTAGAAAGAATTACAGATACGCAGTATTTT
CDR3: CASSWLERITDTQYF

size: medium-sized
J: TRBJ2-7
V: TRBV6-5
D: TRBD2
DNA: TGTGCCAGCAGCGACTCTAGCGGGAGTCGGTTCGAGCAGTACTTC
CDR3: CASSDSSGSRFEQYF

size: NA
J: TRBJ2-1
V: TRBV27
D: NA
DNA: TGTGCCAGCAGTCTACGTCGAAATGAGCAGTTCTTC
CDR3: CASSLRRNEQFF

size: few
J: TRBJ1-3
V: TRBV7-9
D: NA
DNA: TGTGCCAGCAGCTTAGGGACCTATGGGGAAAACACCATATATTTT
CDR3: CASSLGTYGENTIYF

size: NA
J: TRBJ2-6
V: TRBV18
D: NA
DNA: TGTGCCAGCTCACCACCAGGCACTGGGGCCAACGTCCTGACTTTC
CDR3: CASSPPGTGANVLTF

size: NA
J: TRBJ1-3
V: TRBV5-4
D: NA
DNA: TGTGCCAGCAGCTTGATCGGGTGGGACACCATATATTTT
CDR3: CASSLIGWDTIYF

size: NA
J: TRBJ2-7
V: TRBV9
D: TRBD2
DNA: TGTGCCAGCAGCCCCTCTCCTAGCGGGGAATTGGGTTACGAGCAGTACTTC
CDR3: CASSPSPSGELGYEQYF

size: NA
J: TRBJ2-3
V: TRBV5-6
D: TRBD2
DNA: TGTGCCAGCAGCCTAGACCGGGACTACCTCACAGATACGCAGTATTTT
CDR3: CASSLDRDYLTDTQYF

size: NA
J: TRBJ2-5
V: TRBV7-2
D: NA
DNA: TGTGCCAGCAGCTTAGTAGGAGGGACTGAGACCCAGTACTTC
CDR3: CASSLVGGTETQYF

size: few
J: TRBJ2-7
V: TRBV7-2
D: NA
DNA: TGTGCCAGCAGCCCCGGGGACGTACCCTCCTACGAGCAGTACTTC
CDR3: CASSPGDVPSYEQYF

size: few
J: TRBJ2-3
V: TRBV27
D: NA
DNA: TGTGCCAGCAGTTTCGGAGCTACCACAGATACGCAGTATTTT
CDR3: CASSFGATTDTQYF

size: few
J: TRBJ2-7
V: TRBV4-3
D: NA
DNA: TGCGCCAGCAGCCAAGATCTTTCTAGCTTGGGCTACGAGCAGTACTTC
CDR3: CASSQDLSSLGYEQYF

size: NA
J: TRBJ2-5
V: TRBV2
D: NA
DNA: TGTGCCAGCAGCCTCTTGGCCCGGGAGACCCAGTACTTC
CDR3: CASSLLARETQYF

size: NA
J: TRBJ2-7
V: TRBV5-1
D: NA
DNA: TGCGCCAGCAGCTTGACTAGCTACGAGCAGTACTTC
CDR3: CASSLTSYEQYF

size: NA
J: TRBJ1-1
V: TRBV6-5
D: NA
DNA: TGTGCCAGCAGCTCCCCAGGGGACACTGAAGCTTTCTTT
CDR3: CASSSPGDTEAFF

size: NA
J: TRBJ2-7
V: TRBV5-4
D: NA
DNA: TGTGCCAGCAAACGCTACCGGGACGTCACATACGAGCAGTACTTC
CDR3: CASKRYRDVTYEQYF

size: NA
J: TRBJ2-5
V: TRBV4-2
D: TRBD1
DNA: TGTGCCAGCAGCCAAGAACTGGGGGACAGGACGAAACCCCAGTACTTC
CDR3: CASSQELGDRTKPQYF

size: NA
J: TRBJ1-3
V: TRBV15
D: TRBD1
DNA: TGTGCCACCAGCAGAGATGTAGGGACAGGGGGAAACACCATATATTTT
CDR3: CATSRDVGTGGNTIYF

size: NA
J: TRBJ2-5
V: TRBV5-1
D: NA
DNA: TGCGCCAGCAGCAAAGGTGTAGATAATTTGGTTGGGGACCAGTACTTC
CDR3: CASSKGVDNLVGDQYF

size: NA
J: TRBJ1-2
V: TRBV7-2
D: NA
DNA: TGTGCCAGCAGCACGCACTGGAAGGTTTCTGGCTACACCTTC
CDR3: CASSTHWKVSGYTF

size: NA
J: TRBJ2-1
V: TRBV11-3
D: TRBD2
DNA: TGTGCCAGCAGCTCACTAGCGGGAGGAGAGGTAGAGCAGTTCTTC
CDR3: CASSSLAGGEVEQFF

size: NA
J: TRBJ2-1
V: TRBV7-7
D: TRBD2
DNA: TGTGCCAGCAGCTTAGGGACTAGCTCCAATGAGCAGTTCTTC
CDR3: CASSLGTSSNEQFF

size: NA
J: TRBJ1-6
V: TRBV30
D: NA
DNA: TGTGCCTGGAACAAGGACGGGAATTCACCCCTCCACTTT
CDR3: CAWNKDGNSPLHF

size: once
J: TRBJ2-3
V: TRBV9
D: TRBD2
DNA: TGTGCCAGCAGCCCTAGCGGGAGGGCCACAGATACGCAGTATTTT
CDR3: CASSPSGRATDTQYF

size: once
J: TRBJ2-5
V: TRBV19
D: TRBD2
DNA: TGTGCCAGCGGGGGGGGAAAAGAGACCCAGTACTTC
CDR3: CASGGGKETQYF

size: NA
J: TRBJ1-1
V: TRBV15
D: NA
DNA: TGTGCCACCAGCAGAGCCTCTTTGAGAGTTCCTGAAGCTTTCTTT
CDR3: CATSRASLRVPEAFF

size: NA
J: TRBJ2-7
V: TRBV5-1
D: TRBD2
DNA: TGCGCCAGCAGCTTGCTGTCAATCGGGACTAGCGGGAGGGCCGCGCAGTACTTC
CDR3: CASSLLSIGTSGRAAQYF

size: NA
J: TRBJ2-2
V: TRBV27
D: TRBD1
DNA: TGTGCCAGCAGTCCCTGGGACAGAAACACCGGGGAGCTGTTTTTT
CDR3: CASSPWDRNTGELFF

size: NA
J: TRBJ1-1
V: TRBV10-3
D: TRBD1
DNA: TGTGCCATCAAATGGGACAGAGACAACACTGAAGCTTTCTTT
CDR3: CAIKWDRDNTEAFF

size: NA
J: TRBJ2-5
V: TRBV5-6
D: TRBD1
DNA: TGTGCCAGGAAACAGGGGGCGGGAAAGACCCAGTACTTC
CDR3: CARKQGAGKTQYF

size: NA
J: TRBJ2-1
V: TRBV10-3
D: TRBD2
DNA: TGTGCCATCAGTTCGGCGGGACTAGCGGGACCCAATGAGCAGTTCTTC
CDR3: CAISSAGLAGPNEQFF

size: NA
J: TRBJ2-5
V: TRBV5-6
D: NA
DNA: TGTGCCAGCAGCTGGCAGGGAGAGACCCAGTACTTC
CDR3: CASSWQGETQYF

size: NA
J: TRBJ2-1
V: TRBV4-3
D: TRBD1
DNA: TGCGCCAGCAGCCAGTCCGGGACAGGGGGCTACAATGAGCAGTTCTTC
CDR3: CASSQSGTGGYNEQFF

size: few
J: TRBJ2-7
V: TRBV27
D: TRBD2
DNA: TGTGCCAGCAGTGTAGCGGGAGGGCCCCGCGAGCAGTACTTC
CDR3: CASSVAGGPREQYF